These 8 T cell receptor beta chains were sequenced from one sample in a study of T cells in Graves' hyperthyroidism and ophthalmopathy. RNA transcripts served as the template for amplifying TCR beta CDR3 regions. The TCR CDR3 was amplified in a first-round RT-PCR using the HTBI primer set. TCRdb used MiXCR to reprocess the multiplex PCR reads, holding one entry per CDR3 protein. The sample has over 700,000 distinct CDR3 sequences, just over 35% seen once. Sequencing was done on a sample of blood. The receptors come from a woman in her thirties or forties with Graves' hyperthyroidism.

This clonotype appeared many times. The V gene is TRBV19, the J gene TRBJ1-5; D unresolved. There are 13 residues in the CDR3. The germline V gene has CDR1 LNHDA and CDR2 SQIVND (reference sequence). V was shortened by 5 bases and J by 4 bases, with 9 bases between the two germline ends. The CDR3 is CASSSGYNQPQHF. CDR3 nucleotides: TGTGCCAGTAGTTCCGGGTATAATCAGCCCCAGCATTTT.

The V gene is TRBV13, the J gene TRBJ1-2; maybe TRBD1 (5 bases). V dropped 7 bases and J dropped 7 bases, with 19 bases sitting between them. The length of the CDR3 is 14 residues. The germline V gene has CDR1 PRHDT and CDR2 FYEKMQ (reference sequence). This CDR3 is CASNPGGSVTGYTF. CDR3 in DNA: TGTGCCAGCAACCCTGGGGGGAGCGTAACTGGCTACACCTTC. Complete variable domain (other parts from reference TRBV13 and TRBJ1-2): AAGVIQSPRHLIKEKRETATLKCYPIPRHDTVYWYQQGPGQDPQFLISFYEKMQSDKGSIPDRFSAQQFSDYHSELNMSSLELGDSALYFCASNPGGSVTGYTFGSGTRLTVV.

CDR3 in amino acids: CASSLAAGLNYEQYF. Here the CDR3 DNA reads TGCGCCAGCAGCTTGGCCGCGGGACTGAACTACGAGCAGTACTTC. The chain combines TRBV5-1 with TRBJ2-7; D possibly corresponds to TRBD2 (6 bases). V lost 0 bases to trimming and J lost 3 bases, with 13 bases between them. The V gene's germline CDR1 is SGHRS and CDR2 YFSETQ. The length of the CDR3 is 15 residues.

The V gene is TRBV7-4, the J gene TRBJ1-2; no definite D call. The ends were cut back, 6 bases at V and 8 bases at J, with 22 bases in the middle. The CDR3 loop spans 15 amino acids. The V gene's germline CDR1 is SGHVT and CDR2 SQSDAQ. The chain's CDR3 is CASSSNGRMFGGYTF. CDR3 coding DNA: TGTGCCAGCAGTTCAAATGGACGGATGTTCGGGGGCTACACCTTC.

This clonotype was counted between two and nine times. V gene TRBV12-3 or TRBV12-4 combines with J gene TRBJ1-2, with D unclear. The CDR3 spans 14 residues. Trimming left V 5 bases short and J 2 bases short, with 12 bases between. The CDR3 loop reads CASSHSDGNYGYTF. In DNA, the CDR3 is TGTGCCAGCAGTCACTCGGACGGAAACTATGGCTACACCTTC.

This clonotype was observed a few times. This chain links TRBV4-3 with TRBJ1-1; D remains unclear. CDR3 length: 14 amino acids. The V and J ends lost 0 bases and 4 bases respectively, with 9 bases between them. Germline CDR1 reads LGHNA; CDR2 reads YSLEER. CDR3 residues: CASSQDWRVTEAFF. CDR3 nucleotide sequence: TGCGCCAGCAGCCAAGACTGGAGGGTCACTGAAGCTTTCTTT.

This chain links TRBV20-1 with TRBJ1-2; the D gene is possibly TRBD1 (6 bases). Looked up from germline, CDR1 is DFQATT and CDR2 is SNEGSKA (reference sequence). V lost 0 bases, J lost 8 bases, and 22 bases lay in between. The length of the CDR3 is 16 residues. In nucleotides, the CDR3 is TGCAGTGCTAGAGATTGGGGAGGGGGAAGTTTAGGCGGCTACACCTTC. This gives the protein CSARDWGGGSLGGYTF.

This clonotype showed up many times. J is TRBJ1-2 and V is TRBV6-5; TRBD1 is a possible D gene (5 bases). The CDR3 consists of 12 residues. Germline CDR1 is MNHEY and CDR2 is SVGAGI. V gave up 8 bases and J gave up 5 bases, with 12 bases separating them. The CDR3 protein is CASSNEGYGYTF. The CDR3 coding sequence is TGTGCCAGCTCTAACGAGGGGTATGGCTACACCTTC.